This is a list of T cell receptor beta chains from one sample in a study of cytomegalovirus exposure and HLA in healthy donors. Generated by immunoSEQ multiplex PCR, the TCRdb table keeps only in-frame clones and is missing some. This table lists 200,000 or so clones. Sequencing was done on a sample of PBMCs. The receptors shown here come from a boy younger than 18 in good health and CMV-seronegative. Each CDR3 is given with its conserved first and last residue. D genes are given only for firm matches.

>TRBV27|TRBJ1-5|TRBD1
CASGGQGGQPQHF
TGTGCCAGCGGGGGACAGGGAGGACAGCCCCAGCATTTT
>TRBV11-2|TRBJ2-7|TRBD1
CASSLFDRASYEQYF
TGTGCCAGCAGCCTATTCGACAGGGCGTCCTACGAGCAGTACTTC
>TRBV5-1|TRBJ1-2|TRBD1
CASSARQGAIYGYTF
TGCGCCAGCAGCGCCCGACAGGGGGCCATCTATGGCTACACCTTC
>TRBV14|TRBJ1-4|NA
CASSLHRVTNEKLFF
TGTGCCAGCAGCCTACACCGGGTAACTAATGAAAAACTGTTTTTT
>TRBV10-1|TRBJ2-2|TRBD2
CASSESGLADTGELFF
TGCGCCAGCAGTGAGTCGGGACTAGCGGACACCGGGGAGCTGTTTTTT
>TRBV7-6|TRBJ2-2|NA
CASSSQRQNTGELFF
TGTGCCAGCAGCTCTCAACGACAGAACACCGGGGAGCTGTTTTTT
>TRBV30|TRBJ1-2|NA
CAWSYINYGYTF
TGTGCCTGGAGTTATATTAACTATGGCTACACCTTC
>TRBV7-9|TRBJ1-2|TRBD1
CASSSTDRGVNYGYTF
TGTGCCAGCAGCTCAACCGACAGGGGAGTGAACTATGGCTACACCTTC
>TRBV29-1|TRBJ1-5|TRBD1
CSAVTGTSNQPQHF
TGCAGCGCCGTGACAGGGACGAGCAATCAGCCCCAGCATTTT
>TRBV5-1|TRBJ2-7|NA
CASSLDPGYEQYF
TGCGCCAGCAGCTTGGATCCCGGGTACGAGCAGTACTTC
>TRBV11-2|TRBJ1-6|NA
CASSFSREPLHF
TGTGCCAGCAGCTTTAGCAGGGAACCCCTCCACTTT
>TRBV4-3|TRBJ1-2|TRBD1
CASSQELGTGPNYGYTF
TGCGCCAGCAGCCAAGAGCTCGGGACAGGCCCTAACTATGGCTACACCTTC
>TRBV2|TRBJ2-1|TRBD1
CASNKGQGASNEQFF
TGTGCCAGCAATAAGGGACAGGGGGCAAGCAATGAGCAGTTCTTC
>TRBV4-1|TRBJ1-1|NA
CASSQSPDTEAFF
TGCGCCAGCAGCCAATCCCCAGACACTGAAGCTTTCTTT
>TRBV6-5|TRBJ2-2|NA
CASSWGTSPGELFF
TGTGCCAGCAGTTGGGGGACATCCCCCGGGGAGCTGTTTTTT
>TRBV12-5|TRBJ1-2|NA
CASGLTGRDGYTF
TGTGCTAGTGGTTTGACAGGGAGAGATGGCTACACCTTC
>TRBV6-1|TRBJ2-7|NA
CASSLQGYEQYF
TGTGCCAGCAGTTTACAGGGATACGAGCAGTACTTC
>TRBV9|TRBJ1-2|TRBD1
CASSVETGQGNYGYTF
TGTGCCAGCAGCGTGGAGACAGGACAGGGGAACTATGGCTACACCTTC
>TRBV6-5|TRBJ1-6|TRBD1
CASSRDRANSPLHF
TGTGCCAGCAGTAGGGACAGGGCTAATTCACCCCTCCACTTT
>TRBV6-5|TRBJ2-4|TRBD1
CASSYSGTAKNIQYF
TGTGCCAGCAGTTACTCGGGGACAGCTAAAAACATTCAGTACTTC
>TRBV6-1|TRBJ2-1|NA
CASSGTQVQYYNEQFF
TGTGCCAGCAGTGGGACACAGGTCCAATACTACAATGAGCAGTTCTTC
>TRBV19|TRBJ1-2|TRBD1
CASSISGQGANGYTF
TGTGCCAGTAGTATATCTGGACAGGGGGCCAACGGCTACACCTTC
>TRBV14|TRBJ2-5|NA
CASSQVGYRETQYF
TGTGCCAGCAGCCAAGTAGGCTACAGAGAGACCCAGTACTTC
>TRBV6-5|TRBJ2-7|TRBD2
CASSYRLAGAYEQYF
TGTGCCAGCAGTTACCGGTTAGCGGGGGCTTACGAGCAGTACTTC
>TRBV4-3|TRBJ2-1|TRBD2
CASSLGSLAGNEQFF
TGCGCCAGCAGCCTCGGATCACTAGCGGGGAATGAGCAGTTCTTC
>TRBV6-1|TRBJ1-5|NA
CASSRQGGFQPQHF
TGTGCCAGCAGTCGGCAGGGCGGTTTTCAGCCCCAGCATTTT
>TRBV21-1|TRBJ2-7|NA
CASSNDPDRGRHF
TGTGCCAGCAGCAACGACCCGGACAGAGGCCGACACTTC
>TRBV29-1|TRBJ1-1|NA
CSVEPSYWYWNTEAFF
TGCAGCGTTGAACCGTCCTATTGGTATTGGAACACTGAAGCTTTCTTT
>TRBV7-2|TRBJ2-7|NA
CASSAEGYEQYF
TGTGCCAGCAGCGCGGAGGGCTACGAGCAGTACTTC
>TRBV30|TRBJ2-2|NA
CAWTPTGLANTGELFF
TGTGCCTGGACCCCGACAGGTCTCGCGAACACCGGGGAGCTGTTTTTT
>TRBV4-1|TRBJ1-4|NA
CASSRAGRGSGEKLFF
TGCGCCAGCAGCCGAGCCGGCCGGGGGTCTGGTGAAAAACTGTTTTTT